Following are 25 T cell receptor beta chains from one sample sequenced in a study of shared T cell receptors in the human thymus. Assay: immunoSEQ multiplex PCR; the TCRdb copy retains only in-frame clones and omits some. The sample lists hundreds of thousands of clones, approximately 88% seen once, with about 0.01% in the top ten. This sample also belongs to another study, concerning human thymus T cells.

The sample was thymocytes. The receptors originated from a boy under two years old with a congenital heart defect.

The gene calls are TRBV12-2 and TRBJ1-5; TRBD1, the table's D call, lacks a check against the DNA. TRBV12-2 is a documented pseudogene. This CDR3 spans 13 amino acids. The CDR3 region has the DNA TGTGCAAGTCGCCAAACAGGGAATCAGCCCCAGCATTTT. As protein: CASRQTGNQPQHF.

The gene calls are TRBV5-1 and TRBJ2-7; 8 positions agree with TRBD2. V lost 2 bases, J lost 0 bases, and 13 bases stayed unmatched. CDR1 is SGHRS, CDR2 YFSETQ, per germline. The CDR3 has 18 amino acids. The CDR3 DNA reads TGCGCCAGCAGCTTAGGGAGAGCGGGAGCCTTTCGCTCCTACGAGCAGTACTTC. Its protein product is CASSLGRAGAFRSYEQYF.

The chain combines TRBV28 with TRBJ2-1; 9 positions match TRBD2. The trim removed 3 bases at V and 9 bases at J, leaving 9 bases unmatched. The V gene's germline CDR1 is MDHEN and CDR2 SYDVKM. The length of the CDR3 is 15 residues. The CDR3 nucleotides are TGTGCCAGCAGTTTCGGGGCGGGAGGGCCCGTTGAGCAGTTCTTC. Translation gives CASSFGAGGPVEQFF.

This chain uses TRBV10-3 with TRBJ2-7; 10 bases map to TRBD2. V was clipped by 0 bases and J by 4 bases; unmatched bases: 3. Germline V lookup: CDR1 ENHRY, CDR2 SYGVKD. This CDR3 comprises 15 residues. The chain's CDR3 is CAISESLAGVYEQYF. The DNA for the CDR3 is TGTGCCATCAGTGAGTCTCTAGCGGGAGTTTACGAGCAGTACTTC.

This clone appeared a single time. The CDR3 DNA sequence: TGTGCCAGCAGTTTCCAGGGGGCCTTTCAGCCCCAGCATTTT. Translating it yields CASSFQGAFQPQHF. The chain uses TRBV28 and TRBJ1-5; TRBD1 agrees at 8 bases. CDR1 MDHEN and CDR2 SYDVKM come from the germline V gene. There are 14 residues in the CDR3. Trimming removed 3 bases from V and 6 bases from J; junction bases left unmatched: 4.

The rearrangement uses TRBV6-5 and TRBJ1-2, with a possible D match to TRBD1 (6 bases). V shed 7 bases and J shed 2 bases, with 17 bases lying between them. The CDR3 consists of 15 residues. The germline CDR1 and CDR2 sequences are MNHEY and SVGAGI. The chain's CDR3 is CASTPGDITNYGYTF. DNA for the CDR3: TGTGCCAGCACCCCCGGGGACATCACCAACTATGGCTACACCTTC.

The count of this clone is one. The sample carries other DNA sequences with the same CDR3. The genes are TRBV6-5 and TRBJ2-7; 9 bases agree with TRBD2. Germline V gene data show CDR1 as MNHEY and CDR2 as SVGAGI. The CDR3 spans 15 residues. V shed 0 bases and J 4 bases; nucleotides not matched to a gene: 4. This chain's CDR3 is CASSYSAGGPYEQYF. In nucleotides, the CDR3 is TGTGCCAGCAGTTACTCCGCGGGAGGGCCTTACGAGCAGTACTTC.

The J gene is TRBJ2-5, the V gene TRBV27, with 10 bases identical to TRBD2. CDR3 length equals 17 residues. Trimming cost V 6 bases and J 2 bases; bases outside gene matches: 12. CDR1 and CDR2 from the germline V gene are MNHEY and SMNVEV (reference sequence). For the CDR3, the DNA is TGTGCCAGCAGACACTCAGCGGGAGGGCCGGGACAAGAGACCCAGTACTTC. Translation gives CASRHSAGGPGQETQYF.

V and J are TRBV29-1 and TRBJ2-3; 9 bases fit TRBD2. The CDR3 loop spans 21 amino acids. The trim removed 1 base at V and 0 bases at J, leaving 20 bases unmatched. Germline V gene data show CDR1 as SQVTM and CDR2 as ANQGSEA. The CDR3 bases are TGCAGCGTTGAAGGCCCCCCTCAGCGGGAGGCCATCTCCACTAGCACAGATACGCAGTATTTT. Translated, it gives CSVEGPPQREAISTSTDTQYF.

The gene calls are TRBV14 and TRBJ2-5; 13 bases are a match to TRBD2. CDR1 and CDR2 from the germline V gene are SGHDN and FVKESK. The V gene end was trimmed by 1 base and the J gene end by 5 bases; junction bases not matched to a gene: 7. The CDR3 length is 17 residues. CDR3 nucleotide sequence: TGTGCCAGCAGCCAAGCTGGGACTAGCGGGATTTGGGAGACCCAGTACTTC. Its translation is CASSQAGTSGIWETQYF.

The V and J genes are TRBV30 and TRBJ1-4; no clear D. CDR3 length: 17 residues. From germline, CDR1 is GTSNPN and CDR2 SVGIG (reference sequence). Trimming shortened V by 0 bases and J by 2 bases, and 16 bases separated the two germline ends. The CDR3 loop reads CAWSVPVDTTTNEKLFF. The CDR3 DNA is TGTGCCTGGAGTGTCCCGGTCGACACCACCACTAATGAAAAACTGTTTTTT. Full variable domain (remainder filled in from reference TRBV30 and TRBJ1-4): SQTIHQWPATLVQPVGSPLSLECTVEGTSNPNLYWYRQAAGRGLQLLFYSVGIGQISSEVPQNLSASRPQDRQFILSSKKLLLSDSGFYLCAWSVPVDTTTNEKLFFGSGTQLSVL.

The rearrangement joins TRBV2 to TRBJ2-7; D remains unclear. The ends were cut back, 4 bases at V and 5 bases at J, with 12 bases in the middle. The CDR3 is 13 amino acids. Germline V CDR1 and CDR2: SNHLY, FYNNEI. CDR3 protein: CASSGHECHEQYF. CDR3 in DNA: TGTGCCAGCAGTGGACATGAGTGCCACGAGCAGTACTTC.

The chain joins TRBV6-5 to TRBJ2-7; 8 bases fit TRBD1. The CDR3 runs to 15 residues. Germline V gene sequence: CDR1 MNHEY, CDR2 SVGAGI. Germline trimming cut 4 bases from V and 3 bases from J; bases unmatched to any gene: 8. This CDR3 reads CASSSVITGGYEQYF. Here the CDR3 DNA reads TGTGCCAGCAGTTCTGTCATCACAGGGGGCTACGAGCAGTACTTC.

The chain couples TRBV7-9 to TRBJ2-5, with TRBD1 as a possible D gene (6 bases). In germline, CDR1 is SEHNR, CDR2 FQNEAQ (reference sequence). The CDR3 loop spans 13 amino acids. Trimming cost V 1 base and J 5 bases, with 8 bases left between them. The CDR3 DNA follows: TGTGCCAGCAGCTTAGACAGGGAGGAGACCCAGTACTTC. This sequence encodes CASSLDREETQYF.

The chain employs TRBV5-1 and TRBJ2-5; 7 bases agree with TRBD2. The length of the CDR3 is 15 residues. Germline CDR1 SGHRS, CDR2 YFSETQ. Trimming cost V 0 bases and J 2 bases; bases outside gene matches: 4. CDR3 sequence reads: CASSLEPGGQETQYF. In DNA form, the CDR3 reads TGCGCCAGCAGCTTGGAGCCGGGAGGTCAAGAGACCCAGTACTTC.

CDR3 in amino acids: CASSLAASGRPPQETQYF. Here the CDR3 DNA reads TGTGCCAGCAGCTTGGCGGCTAGCGGGAGGCCGCCCCAAGAGACCCAGTACTTC. This chain joins TRBV5-6 and TRBJ2-5, with 11 bases that match TRBD2. This CDR3 is built from 18 residues. With V trimmed by 0 bases and J by 1 base, 8 bases remained unmatched. Germline CDR1 SGHDT, CDR2 YYEEEE.

The chain employs TRBV7-2 and TRBJ2-6; D may be TRBD1 (6 bases). CDR1 and CDR2 (germline): SGHTA, FQGNSA. Trimming shortened V by 5 bases and J by 2 bases, and 10 bases separated the two germline ends. This CDR3 has 15 residues. The chain's CDR3 is CASSHHRAGANVLTF. The CDR3 region has the DNA TGTGCCAGCAGCCACCACAGGGCTGGGGCCAACGTCCTGACTTTC.

As concerns this clone: The junction and the germline gene differ at one end; a read error may be behind it. The gene calls are TRBV11-2 and TRBJ2-7; 7 positions match TRBD2. This CDR3 is built from 14 residues. Germline CDR1 is SGHAT and CDR2 is FQNNGV. The CDR3 protein is CASSAGLPNYGQYF. The CDR3 coding sequence is TGTGCCAGCAGCGCGGGACTACCAAACTACGGGCAGTACTTC.

This chain links TRBV10-3 with TRBJ2-1, with a tentative D call TRBD1 (5 bases). The CDR3 spans 15 residues. Trimming removed 6 bases at V and 7 bases at J, with 19 bases between. Germline CDR1 reads ENHRY; CDR2 reads SYGVKD. The CDR3, as DNA: TGTGCCATCAGGCAGGGTCCCCCACTTTGGAATGAGCAGTTCTTC. Amino acid sequence: CAIRQGPPLWNEQFF.

This rearrangement joins TRBV7-2 to TRBJ2-3, with D uncertain. The CDR3 extends over 12 amino acids. CDR1 is SGHTA, CDR2 FQGNSA, per germline. V lost 5 bases and J 0 bases, leaving 3 bases between the germline ends. The CDR3 DNA sequence: TGTGCCAGCAGCCTAAGCACAGATACGCAGTATTTT. Its translation is CASSLSTDTQYF.

The chain carries TRBV12-2 and TRBJ2-6; the table's D call of TRBD2 was not tested on the DNA. TRBV12-2 counts as a pseudogene. CDR3 length: 16 residues. CDR3 region: CASRLVQTSGANVLTF. The CDR3 DNA reads TGTGCAAGTCGCTTAGTGCAGACTTCTGGGGCCAACGTCCTGACTTTC.

The chain carries TRBV6-6 and TRBJ2-7; 10 nucleotides line up with TRBD2. The V gene end was trimmed by 5 bases and the J gene end by 2 bases; junction bases not matched to a gene: 6. Per the germline V gene, CDR1 is MNHNY and CDR2 is SVGAGI (reference sequence). The length of the CDR3 is 15 residues. The CDR3 coding sequence is TGTGCCAGCAGTGGTATAGCGGGAGGAACCTACGAGCAGTACTTC. Translation gives CASSGIAGGTYEQYF.

The chain has TRBV13 and TRBJ2-7, with D perhaps TRBD2 (5 bases). The CDR3 consists of 14 residues. The V end was cut by 6 bases, the J end by 2 bases, with 14 bases between. Germline values: CDR1 PRHDT, CDR2 FYEKMQ (reference sequence). DNA for the CDR3: TGTGCCAGCAGTCGAGGGAGCGCCACCTACGAGCAGTACTTC. It translates to CASSRGSATYEQYF.

The CDR3 nucleotides are TGTGCCAGCAGCACAGGACAGGCGAACAACTATGGCTACACCTTC. As protein: CASSTGQANNYGYTF. This chain links TRBV11-2 with TRBJ1-2, with 7 bases fitting TRBD1. CDR1 and CDR2 from the germline V gene are SGHAT and FQNNGV. V lost 5 bases to trimming and J lost 2 bases; unmatched junction nucleotides: 8. The CDR3 spans 15 residues.

V is TRBV14 and J is TRBJ2-7, with D possibly matching TRBD1 (6 bases). The CDR3 sequence is 15 residues long. Trimming left V 0 bases short and J 4 bases short, with 13 bases between. Germline assignment: CDR1 SGHDN and CDR2 FVKESK. CDR3: CASSQDRTGRYEQYF. DNA for the CDR3: TGTGCCAGCAGCCAAGATCGAACAGGGCGATACGAGCAGTACTTC.